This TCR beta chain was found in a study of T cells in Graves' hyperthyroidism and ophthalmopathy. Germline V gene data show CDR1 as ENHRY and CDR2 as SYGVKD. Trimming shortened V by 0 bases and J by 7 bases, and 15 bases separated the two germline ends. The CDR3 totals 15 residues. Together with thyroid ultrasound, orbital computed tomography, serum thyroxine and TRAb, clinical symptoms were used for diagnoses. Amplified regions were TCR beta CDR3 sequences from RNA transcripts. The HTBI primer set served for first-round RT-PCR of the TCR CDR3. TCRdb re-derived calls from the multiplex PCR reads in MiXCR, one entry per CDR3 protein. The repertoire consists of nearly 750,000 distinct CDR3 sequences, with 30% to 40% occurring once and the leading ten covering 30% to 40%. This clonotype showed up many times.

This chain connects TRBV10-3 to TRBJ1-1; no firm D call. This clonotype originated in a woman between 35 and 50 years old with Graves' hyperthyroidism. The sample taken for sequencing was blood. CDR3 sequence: CAISESTLGPGEAFF. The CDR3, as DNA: TGTGCCATCAGTGAGTCGACTCTGGGCCCCGGTGAAGCTTTCTTT.